This is a list of T cell receptor beta chains from one sample in a study of OX40 agonist ivuxolimab in advanced cancers. Using immunoSEQ multiplex PCR, the repertoire was profiled, and TCRdb retains in-frame clones only, with some absent. The sample has some 39,000 clones, approximately 90% seen once; the top ten hold 13%. Sequenced material: CD4+ or CD8+ T cells sorted from blood, taken in a trial of the OX40 agonist ivuxolimab. The receptors shown here come from an adult with an advanced solid tumor such as melanoma, head and neck, liver or kidney cancer. Each CDR3 is given without its conserved first and last residue.

len	v_gene	j_gene	CDR3aa
14	TRBV4-1	TRBJ2-7	ASSQDDPGVPYEQY
16	TRBV9	TRBJ1-1	ASSLREDRVLLNTEAF
10	TRBV30	TRBJ1-1	AWFDGNTEAF
12	TRBV7-9	TRBJ2-7	ASSQPQGRDEQY
13	TRBV5-4	TRBJ2-6	ASSWAVSGVNVLT
13	TRBV6-1	TRBJ2-1	ASSETGGAYNEQF
14	TRBV7-3	TRBJ2-2	ASSLRPGVRTGELF
10	TRBV7-7	TRBJ2-7	ASSPNLYEQY
8	TRBV28	TRBJ1-5	ASNWEPQH
11	TRBV6-6	TRBJ2-7	ASRKDSSYEQY
10	TRBV7-6	TRBJ1-2	ASSLTGPGYT
10	TRBV30	TRBJ2-7	AWSRRGYEQY
11	TRBV7-3	TRBJ2-7	ASSLGPSGEQY
15	TRBV5-1	TRBJ1-6	ASSLSGRVSYNSPLH
13	TRBV18	TRBJ2-3	ASSPVGTGTDTQY
12	TRBV18	TRBJ1-6	ASSLRQGESPLH
14	TRBV19	NA	ASSAGTSGNRYEQY
13	TRBV2	TRBJ2-3	ASRSGQGGSDTQY
15	TRBV9	TRBJ2-2	ASSARRLAGATGELF
11	TRBV6-5	TRBJ1-3	ASRDGFGNTIY
10	TRBV28	TRBJ2-7	ASSLSVDEQY
13	TRBV5-5	TRBJ1-2	ASSLLPDRGDGYT
13	TRBV11-1	TRBJ2-1	ASSFGQPSYNEQF
12	TRBV28	TRBJ2-7	ASRDREPLYEQY
11	TRBV6-4	TRBJ1-5	ASSPEGSQPQH
14	TRBV4-1	TRBJ1-3	ASSQEPGISGNTIY
13	TRBV19	TRBJ1-5	ASSPLRTANQPQH
13	TRBV2	TRBJ2-1	ASNGEREGHNEQF
10	TRBV5-6	TRBJ1-6	ASSTLRAPLH
14	TRBV4-1	TRBJ1-4	ASSQVLRGTNEKLF
12	TRBV18	TRBJ1-2	ASSPPGLGYGYT
14	TRBV15	TRBJ1-5	ATSRGRDGHHQPQH
14	TRBV23-1	TRBJ2-7	ASTPSGSGGGYEQY
15	TRBV11-2	TRBJ2-2	ASSLDRLGRATGELF
15	TRBV7-9	TRBJ2-3	ASSLVSGRAMTDTQY